Listed here are 9 T cell receptor beta chains from one sample, sequenced in a study of control samples from healthy donors and cancer patients. Some clones are missing from TCRdb's copy, which holds only in-frame ones; the method was immunoSEQ multiplex PCR. The sample contains tens of thousands of clones, approximately 90% of which appear only once. Sequencing used PBMCs. Receptor source: a middle-aged woman with head and neck cancer.

V and J are TRBV28 and TRBJ2-7; 8 bases agree with TRBD2. In germline, CDR1 is MDHEN, CDR2 SYDVKM. The trim removed 6 bases at V and 2 bases at J, leaving 21 bases unmatched. This CDR3 is built from 19 residues. The CDR3 bases are TGTGCCAGCAGCCCTCGGGCTAGCGGGTACTCCCCTGCTCCCTACGAGCAGTACTTC. It yields the protein CASSPRASGYSPAPYEQYF.

V is TRBV6-5 and J is TRBJ1-2, with 8 bases lining up with TRBD1. CDR1 and CDR2 (germline): MNHEY, SVGAGI. The CDR3 covers 15 residues. V gave up 5 bases and J gave up 8 bases; unmatched junction bases: 13. CDR3: CASSPGTGFTAGYTF. The CDR3 DNA is TGTGCCAGCAGTCCCGGGACAGGTTTCACCGCGGGCTACACCTTC.

This clone showed up just once. Different DNA sequences within this sample yield the same CDR3. This chain joins TRBV27 and TRBJ1-4; TRBD1 agrees at 8 bases. Losses at the gene ends were 7 bases for V and 3 bases for J; bases not matched to a gene: 4. This CDR3 has 14 amino acids. Germline V gives CDR1 MNHEY, CDR2 SMNVEV (reference sequence). The CDR3, as DNA: TGTGCCAGCATGACCAGGGGGCCTAATGAAAAACTGTTTTTT. Amino acids: CASMTRGPNEKLFF.

The DNA for the CDR3 is TGTGCCAGCAGTTACTCGAAAGGGGGCGGTTACGAGCAGTACTTC. Translated: CASSYSKGGGYEQYF. This sequence joins TRBV6-6 and TRBJ2-7; 7 nucleotides align to TRBD1. Trimming cost V 0 bases and J 4 bases; bases outside gene matches: 6. Germline V gene data show CDR1 as MNHNY and CDR2 as SVGAGI (reference sequence). CDR3 size: 15 residues.

The genes are TRBV7-4 and TRBJ1-2, with D perhaps matching TRBD1 (6 bases). The ends were cut back, 1 base at V and 2 bases at J, with 23 bases in the middle. CDR1 is SGHVT and CDR2 is SQSDAQ in the germline V gene. The CDR3 sequence is 19 residues long. CDR3 DNA: TGTGCCAGCAGCTTAGGATTGAACAGGGTAAGGGAGGGGAACTATGGCTACACCTTC. Amino acid sequence: CASSLGLNRVREGNYGYTF.

This chain joins TRBV6-2 or TRBV6-3 and TRBJ2-7; no definite D call. The V gene's germline CDR1 is MNHEY and CDR2 SVGEGT. The germline V and J ends were trimmed by 4 bases and 2 bases, with 3 bases remaining between them. The CDR3 loop spans 11 amino acids. CDR3 DNA sequence: TGTGCCAGCAGTTCAACCTACGAGCAGTACTTC. It is translated as CASSSTYEQYF.

The chain employs TRBV29-1 and TRBJ1-5, with no clear D. This CDR3 spans 13 amino acids. Germline-derived CDR1 and CDR2 are SQVTM and ANQGSEA. V was trimmed by 4 bases and J by 1 base, leaving 8 bases between them. CDR3 protein: CSVAQHSNQPQHF. CDR3 sequence (DNA): TGCAGCGTTGCCCAGCACAGCAATCAGCCCCAGCATTTT.

CDR3 in amino acids: CAISESEGQFEKLFF. In DNA, the CDR3 is TGTGCCATCAGTGAGTCGGAGGGGCAGTTTGAAAAACTGTTTTTT. This sequence joins TRBV10-3 and TRBJ1-4; TRBD1 is a possible D gene (5 bases). The germline gives CDR1 ENHRY, CDR2 SYGVKD. The V gene lost 0 bases and the J gene lost 7 bases, with 12 bases spanning the gap. The CDR3 contains 15 residues.

The chain is built from TRBV30 and TRBJ2-7; unclear D gene. The CDR3 is made up of 13 amino acids. The V end lost 1 base, the J end lost 9 bases, and 16 bases lay between the germline ends. Germline CDR1 is GTSNPN and CDR2 is SVGIG (reference sequence). The CDR3 bases are TGTGCCTGGAGTGGAGGTGTAGGTCTCGGGCAGTACTTC. Protein: CAWSGGVGLGQYF.